This T cell receptor beta chain was sequenced in a study of shared clonotypes between healthy human individuals. Germline CDR1 and CDR2: MDHEN and SYDVKM. The CDR3 covers 13 residues. V shed 7 bases and J shed 2 bases, with 10 bases lying between them. The study enrolled healthy HIV-negative adults without recent acute infections or vaccinations as donors. Authors' methods: Junction-only sequences without quality scores were provided by ImmunoSEQ, so filtering was different. Measured with immunoSEQ multiplex PCR; TCRdb has only the in-frame clones, and not every one. V and J calls and clone size are as listed in that table; D and trimming were resolved from the DNA. The sample has about half a million clones, 78% seen once; the top ten hold around 11%.

The sequence was collected from a woman in her forties in good health. Some clones in this sample may be carry-over from other donors' samples. Material for sequencing was PBMCs. The rearrangement uses TRBV28 and TRBJ2-3; D unresolved. The chain's CDR3 is CASIGQDTDTQYF. The CDR3 bases are TGTGCCAGCATCGGCCAGGACACAGATACGCAGTATTTT.